The 22 T cell receptor beta chains below come from one sample, sequenced in a study of blood T cell repertoires in COVID-19. Here immunoSEQ multiplex PCR was the method, and the copy in TCRdb shows in-frame clones only, minus some. The sample lists 15,000 to 20,000 clones; roughly 80% were seen once. The sample consisted of peripheral blood. The receptors were gathered from a man older than 75 with acute or convalescent COVID-19.

The chain carries TRBV9 and TRBJ2-1, with TRBD2 matching 8 bases. CDR1 is SGDLS, CDR2 YYNGEE, per germline. The CDR3 is 16 amino acids. Trimming at V came to 0 bases and at J to 4 bases, leaving 6 bases not matched to a gene. CDR3 loop: CASSVVGSGVYNEQFF. The CDR3 DNA reads TGTGCCAGCAGCGTAGTCGGTAGCGGGGTTTACAATGAGCAGTTCTTC. The full variable domain, in which reference TRBV9 and TRBJ2-1 provide the parts outside the CDR3, is DSGVTQTPKHLITATGQRVTLRCSPRSGDLSVYWYQQSLDQGLQFLIQYYNGEERAKGNILERFSAQQFPDLHSELNLSSLELGDSALYFCASSVVGSGVYNEQFFGPGTRLTVL.

The chain has TRBV19 and TRBJ1-6, with D maybe TRBD1 (6 bases). The germline V gene encodes CDR1 LNHDA and CDR2 SQIVND (reference sequence). Trimming pared 6 bases from V and 6 bases from J, leaving 12 bases between. The CDR3 contains 14 residues. CDR3 sequence reads: CASSITGINSPLHF. CDR3 nucleotide sequence: TGTGCCAGTAGCATTACAGGGATTAATTCACCCCTCCACTTT.

This clone was counted a single time. This sequence joins TRBV2 and TRBJ1-5, with 7 bases that match TRBD1. The CDR3 length is 14 residues. Trimming took 2 bases from V and 5 from J; bases not matched to a gene: 3. CDR1 and CDR2 from the germline V gene are SNHLY and FYNNEI. CDR3 region: CASSEQGVHQPQHF. DNA of the CDR3: TGTGCCAGCAGTGAACAGGGGGTCCATCAGCCCCAGCATTTT. Full variable domain (remainder filled in from reference TRBV2 and TRBJ1-5): EPEVTQTPSHQVTQMGQEVILRCVPISNHLYFYWYRQILGQKVEFLVSFYNNEISEKSEIFDDQFSVERPDGSNFTLKIRSTKLEDSAMYFCASSEQGVHQPQHFGDGTRLSIL.

V gene TRBV3-1 (or the pseudogene TRBV3-2) combines with J gene TRBJ2-7; tentative D call: TRBD1 (6 bases). The CDR3 is made up of 14 amino acids. V lost 5 bases and J lost 4, with 15 bases in between. CDR1 is LGHDT and CDR2 is YNNKEL in the germline V gene (reference sequence). The CDR3: CASSGQTQIYEQYF. CDR3 coding DNA: TGTGCCAGCAGCGGACAGACCCAAATTTACGAGCAGTACTTC.

This chain links TRBV29-1 with TRBJ2-3; perhaps TRBD1 as D (6 bases). This CDR3 region has 14 residues. Germline V gene lookup returns CDR1 SQVTM and CDR2 ANQGSEA. Trimming cost V 6 bases and J 3 bases, with 16 bases left between them. Written as DNA, the CDR3 is TGCAGCGTCTCGGCCGGCGGACAGACAGATACGCAGTATTTT. It specifies CSVSAGGQTDTQYF.

This clone was counted between two and nine times. The chain employs TRBV9 and TRBJ2-3, with a weak D call TRBD2 (6 bases). The CDR3 is 16 amino acids. Germline V lookup: CDR1 SGDLS, CDR2 YYNGEE. With 0 bases removed from V and 0 bases from J, the gap between germline ends came to 11 bases. The CDR3 sequence is CASSVAPGESTDTQYF. The CDR3 DNA sequence: TGTGCCAGCAGCGTAGCTCCGGGGGAAAGCACAGATACGCAGTATTTT. Complete variable domain (other parts from reference TRBV9 and TRBJ2-3): DSGVTQTPKHLITATGQRVTLRCSPRSGDLSVYWYQQSLDQGLQFLIQYYNGEERAKGNILERFSAQQFPDLHSELNLSSLELGDSALYFCASSVAPGESTDTQYFGPGTRLTVL.

The gene calls are TRBV12-3 or TRBV12-4 and TRBJ1-2; no firm D call. This CDR3 has 12 residues. V dropped 5 bases and J dropped 1 base, with 5 bases sitting between them. The CDR3: CASSNNNYGYTF. Here the CDR3 DNA reads TGTGCCAGCAGTAATAATAACTATGGCTACACCTTC.

The V gene is TRBV7-9, the J gene TRBJ1-2; D not resolved. In germline, CDR1 is SEHNR, CDR2 FQNEAQ (reference sequence). V lost 5 bases to trimming and J lost 0 bases, with 10 bases between them. The CDR3 sequence is 14 residues long. In DNA form, the CDR3 reads TGTGCCAGCAGCCGCAGCGCTTCTAACTATGGCTACACCTTC. Residues: CASSRSASNYGYTF.

The V and J genes are TRBV30 and TRBJ1-1; a possible D gene is TRBD1 (5 bases). Germline CDR1 is GTSNPN and CDR2 is SVGIG (reference sequence). V was clipped by 5 bases and J by 1 base, with 11 bases between them. This CDR3 has 13 residues. The CDR3 loop is CAWGGQGNTEAFF. In nucleotides, the CDR3 is TGTGCCTGGGGCGGGCAGGGGAACACTGAAGCTTTCTTT.

V is TRBV19 and J is TRBJ2-2, with D maybe TRBD2 (6 bases). The CDR3 extends over 15 amino acids. Trimming shortened V by 3 bases and J by 2 bases, and 10 bases separated the two germline ends. The germline CDR1 and CDR2 sequences are LNHDA and SQIVND (reference sequence). CDR3 coding DNA: TGTGCCAGTAGTATCCGGGGGTTCAACACCGGGGAGCTGTTTTTT. It is translated as CASSIRGFNTGELFF.

The chain is built from TRBV4-1 and TRBJ2-3, with 7 positions matching TRBD1. The V gene's germline CDR1 is MGHRA and CDR2 YSYEKL. V gave up 4 bases and J gave up 6 bases; unmatched junction bases: 7. The CDR3 is made up of 14 amino acids. CDR3 coding DNA: TGCGCCAGCAGCCGATACAGGGGCGGGGATACGCAGTATTTT. Translated: CASSRYRGGDTQYF.

The chain is built from TRBV6-1 and TRBJ2-5, with D possibly TRBD1 on 7 matching bases. Trimming cost V 2 bases and J 4 bases, with 17 bases left between them. CDR3 length equals 16 residues. Germline CDR1 MNHNS, CDR2 SASEGT. The DNA of the CDR3 is TGTGCCAGCAGTGAAAGTTATGGGGGGACAGCAGAGACCCAGTACTTC. It is translated as CASSESYGGTAETQYF.

The chain carries TRBV5-1 and TRBJ2-1; 11 bases are a match to TRBD1. With 0 bases clipped from V and 9 bases from J, the junction kept 2 bases outside the gene matches. CDR3 length: 14 residues. CDR1 SGHRS and CDR2 YFSETQ come from the germline V gene. In DNA, the CDR3 is TGCGCCAGCAGCTTGGGGACAGGGGGCTCTGAGCAGTTCTTC. Its translation: CASSLGTGGSEQFF.

This chain joins TRBV18 and TRBJ2-5; the match to TRBD1 covers 7 bases. Losses at the gene ends were 5 bases for V and 7 bases for J; bases not matched to a gene: 10. The CDR3 consists of 14 residues. CDR1 is KGHSH, CDR2 LQKENI, per germline. The CDR3 loop reads CASSSSGQSMTQYF. The CDR3 DNA follows: TGTGCCAGCTCATCCTCGGGACAGTCAATGACCCAGTACTTC.

The chain combines TRBV29-1 with TRBJ1-2; 10 bases line up with TRBD1. The CDR3 is 15 amino acids. Per the germline V gene, CDR1 is SQVTM and CDR2 is ANQGSEA. V lost 1 base to trimming and J lost 5 bases; unmatched junction nucleotides: 7. The CDR3: CSVEGPGQGRYGYTF. The DNA for the CDR3 is TGCAGCGTTGAAGGACCGGGACAGGGGAGGTATGGCTACACCTTC.

The CDR3 region has the DNA TGTGCCAGCAGTTTCTCCAGGGGGGCAGAGACCCAGTACTTC. Its protein is CASSFSRGAETQYF. The chain has TRBV27 and TRBJ2-5; D is possibly TRBD1 (7 bases). Trimming shortened V by 3 bases and J by 4 bases, and 12 bases separated the two germline ends. The CDR3 loop spans 14 amino acids. CDR1 MNHEY and CDR2 SMNVEV come from the germline V gene (reference sequence).

The V call is TRBV11-2, the J call TRBJ1-2; D remains unclear. V lost 6 bases and J 0 bases, leaving 8 bases between the germline ends. The CDR3 has 13 amino acids. Germline V gives CDR1 SGHAT, CDR2 FQNNGV. The CDR3 loop reads CASSSSANYGYTF. CDR3 coding DNA: TGTGCCAGCAGTTCGTCTGCTAACTATGGCTACACCTTC.

This chain joins TRBV11-2 and TRBJ2-7; 10 bases are shared with TRBD1. Germline V gene sequence: CDR1 SGHAT, CDR2 FQNNGV. The CDR3 totals 16 residues. V dropped 1 base and J dropped 4; count of bases not matched to a gene: 7. In nucleotides, the CDR3 is TGTGCCAGCAGCTTAGTATCCTGGACAGGGGGGTACGAGCAGTACTTC. Protein product: CASSLVSWTGGYEQYF.

The chain couples TRBV3-1 (or the pseudogene TRBV3-2) to TRBJ2-3; D perhaps matches TRBD2 (6 bases). The V and J ends lost 1 base and 4 bases respectively, with 15 bases between them. The germline V gene has CDR1 LGHDT and CDR2 YNNKEL (reference sequence). The CDR3 totals 16 residues. The CDR3 DNA follows: TGTGCCAGCAGCCAAGGGGGACTTCGGGGCGCAGATACGCAGTATTTT. It encodes CASSQGGLRGADTQYF.

The chain links TRBV19 to TRBJ2-7; 7 positions agree with TRBD2. V was clipped by 4 bases and J by 4 bases; unmatched bases: 7. The CDR3 sequence is 14 residues long. CDR1 is LNHDA and CDR2 is SQIVND in the germline V gene (reference sequence). CDR3 sequence: CASSREGKSYEQYF. The DNA for the CDR3 is TGTGCCAGTAGTAGGGAGGGTAAGTCGTACGAGCAGTACTTC.

V gene TRBV28 combines with J gene TRBJ1-5; 7 bases align to TRBD1. V shed 6 bases, J shed 6 bases, and the junction held 11 bases outside the gene matches. The CDR3 runs to 15 residues. Germline CDR1 MDHEN, CDR2 SYDVKM. The DNA of the CDR3 is TGTGCCAGCAGCTCCGGACAGGCCAGGGGTCAGCCCCAGCATTTT. Its protein is CASSSGQARGQPQHF.

CDR3 nucleotides: TGTGCCAGCAGCTTAGATGTCGGGCAGGGCTACAATGAGCAGTTCTTC. As protein: CASSLDVGQGYNEQFF. The V call is TRBV7-6, the J call TRBJ2-1, with a weak D call TRBD1 (5 bases). V lost 1 base to trimming and J lost 3 bases, with 13 bases between them. Germline V gene lookup returns CDR1 SGHVS and CDR2 FNYEAQ. The CDR3 has 16 residues.